This record looks at one TCR beta chain sequence and its context. These data belong to a study of blood T cell repertoires in COVID-19. CDR3 length equals 13 residues. V lost 5 bases, J lost 5 bases, and 12 bases lay in between. CDR1 is SGHAT, CDR2 FQNNGV, per germline. Sequencing was performed with immunoSEQ multiplex PCR; in TCRdb, only in-frame clones are kept and a portion is missing. The sample records more than 65,000 clones, roughly 86% being singletons. The sequenced sample consisted of peripheral blood. This TCR was recovered from a human donor in a cohort sampled during active COVID-19. V is TRBV11-2 and J is TRBJ2-5; TRBD2 is a possible D gene (6 bases). The CDR3 loop is CASSTRDFETQYF. As DNA, the CDR3 is TGTGCCAGCAGCACCAGGGACTTCGAGACCCAGTACTTC. Based on the CDR3 plus reference TRBV11-2 and TRBJ2-5, the full variable domain is EAGVAQSPRYKIIEKRQSVAFWCNPISGHATLYWYQQILGQGPKLLIQFQNNGVVDDSQLPKDRFSAERLKGVDSTLKIQPAKLEDSAVYLCASSTRDFETQYFGPGTRLLVL.